The rows below give T cell receptor beta chains drawn from one sample of a study of cytomegalovirus exposure and HLA in healthy donors. Only in-frame clones appear in the TCRdb table, and some are missing; sequencing was by immunoSEQ multiplex PCR. The sample contains fewer than 95,000 clones, roughly 79% of which appear only once. Sequenced input: PBMCs. The source is a young man in good health and CMV-seronegative. Both conserved end residues are part of each CDR3. D genes are given only for firm matches. Not all rows give a size; the values are once, few, many and, for expanded clones, a class.

few	TRBV19	-	TRBJ2-6	CASSIDQGSGANVLTF	TGTGCCAGTAGTATAGATCAGGGCTCTGGGGCCAACGTCCTGACTTTC
-	TRBV5-1	TRBD1	TRBJ1-2	CASSLRDRDENYGYTF	TGCGCCAGCAGCCTCCGGGACAGGGACGAGAACTATGGCTACACCTTC
-	TRBV29-1	TRBD2	TRBJ2-1	CSVAQRGYYNEQFF	TGCAGCGTTGCCCAGCGGGGATACTACAATGAGCAGTTCTTC
-	TRBV27	TRBD1	TRBJ1-5	CASRRQGPGNQPQHF	TGTGCCAGCAGACGACAGGGCCCGGGCAATCAGCCCCAGCATTTT
few	TRBV7-2	TRBD2	TRBJ2-5	CASSLVAGGFQETQYF	TGTGCCAGCAGCTTAGTCGCGGGGGGCTTCCAAGAGACCCAGTACTTC
few	TRBV6-1	-	TRBJ2-2	CASTLGGSGELFF	TGTGCCAGCACCCTCGGGGGTTCCGGGGAGCTGTTTTTT
-	TRBV4-2	-	TRBJ2-7	CASSQDRDSGDLYEQYF	TGTGCCAGCAGCCAAGACCGGGACTCGGGGGACCTCTACGAGCAGTACTTC
-	TRBV25-1	TRBD1	TRBJ1-1	CASTRQGTAFF	TGTGCCAGCACCAGACAGGGAACAGCTTTCTTT
-	TRBV7-3	-	TRBJ1-1	CASSWGAEAFF	TGTGCCAGCAGCTGGGGGGCTGAAGCTTTCTTT
-	TRBV9	-	TRBJ1-2	CASSVNSANYGYTF	TGTGCCAGCAGCGTTAATAGTGCTAACTATGGCTACACCTTC
-	TRBV7-9	-	TRBJ1-1	CASIPRRGNTEAFF	TGTGCCAGCATCCCCAGGCGGGGAAACACTGAAGCTTTCTTT
-	TRBV7-8	-	TRBJ1-5	CASSSFPGNNQPQHF	TGTGCCAGCAGCTCCTTCCCGGGGAACAATCAGCCCCAGCATTTT
once	TRBV27	TRBD2	TRBJ2-6	CASSFSGLAGNSGANVLTF	TGTGCCAGCAGTTTTTCCGGACTAGCGGGAAACTCTGGGGCCAACGTCCTGACTTTC
-	TRBV4-3	-	TRBJ1-1	CASSQDPAGSGTEAFF	TGCGCCAGCAGCCAAGATCCAGCAGGCTCAGGCACTGAAGCTTTCTTT
-	TRBV7-7	TRBD1	TRBJ2-1	CASSYGTGAYNEQFF	TGTGCCAGCAGCTACGGGACAGGGGCCTACAATGAGCAGTTCTTC
-	TRBV18	-	TRBJ2-1	CASSPIRSYNEQFF	TGTGCCAGCTCACCAATCCGCTCCTACAATGAGCAGTTCTTC
-	TRBV18	-	TRBJ1-1	CASSRTVAEAFF	TGTGCCAGCTCACGGACAGTTGCTGAAGCTTTCTTT
-	TRBV6-1	-	TRBJ1-5	CASSLTADEGPQHF	TGTGCCAGCAGCTTGACGGCGGATGAGGGGCCCCAGCATTTT
-	TRBV5-1	TRBD2	TRBJ2-1	CASSLGAGGRFNEQFF	TGCGCCAGCAGCTTGGGGGCGGGGGGGCGTTTCAATGAGCAGTTCTTC
few	TRBV27	-	TRBJ2-3	CASNEFQGSTDTQYF	TGTGCCAGCAACGAATTCCAGGGTAGCACAGATACGCAGTATTTT
-	TRBV27	-	TRBJ1-1	CASSSSLYGGRGVDTEAFF	TGTGCCAGCAGTTCTTCCTTGTATGGGGGGCGGGGGGTCGACACTGAAGCTTTCTTT
-	TRBV7-9	-	TRBJ1-2	CASRSPEGVRGYTF	TGTGCCAGCAGATCCCCAGAGGGCGTTAGGGGCTACACCTTC
-	TRBV7-2	-	TRBJ1-5	CASSPPTGLQPQHF	TGTGCCAGCAGCCCTCCCACAGGGTTACAGCCCCAGCATTTT
-	TRBV18	TRBD1	TRBJ1-1	CASLPPGQGNTEAFF	TGTGCCAGCCTACCGCCGGGACAGGGGAACACTGAAGCTTTCTTT
-	TRBV18	TRBD1	TRBJ1-1	CASSPGQPNTEAFF	TGTGCCAGCTCACCGGGACAGCCGAACACTGAAGCTTTCTTT
-	TRBV27	TRBD2	TRBJ2-3	CASSLGDYSTDTQYF	TGTGCCAGCAGTTTGGGGGACTACAGCACAGATACGCAGTATTTT
-	TRBV7-9	TRBD1	TRBJ1-1	CASSLQGANEAFF	TGTGCCAGCAGCCTACAGGGGGCGAATGAAGCTTTCTTT
once	TRBV7-2	-	TRBJ1-3	CASSLALGPVTGNTIYF	TGTGCCAGCAGCTTAGCGTTGGGGCCAGTAACCGGAAACACCATATATTTT
-	TRBV18	-	TRBJ1-4	CASSPLVENEKLFF	TGTGCCAGCTCACCACTAGTGGAGAATGAAAAACTGTTTTTT
-	TRBV27	-	TRBJ2-2	CASSLGLNTGELFF	TGTGCCAGCAGTTTAGGACTCAACACCGGGGAGCTGTTTTTT
-	TRBV18	-	TRBJ1-2	CASSTGETNYGYTF	TGTGCCAGCTCAACAGGAGAAACTAACTATGGCTACACCTTC
-	TRBV27	TRBD2	TRBJ2-3	CASSPPPRGSSTDTQYF	TGTGCCAGCAGTCCCCCTCCGCGGGGGTCTAGCACAGATACGCAGTATTTT
once	TRBV7-2	-	TRBJ1-5	CASSLRGASNQPQHF	TGTGCCAGCAGCTTACGGGGGGCTAGCAATCAGCCCCAGCATTTT
once	TRBV6-5	-	TRBJ2-1	CASSYSSSRFYEQFF	TGTGCCAGCAGTTACTCTTCTAGTAGGTTCTATGAGCAGTTCTTC
-	TRBV15	TRBD1	TRBJ2-7	CATSPRGQWYEQYF	TGTGCCACCAGTCCCAGGGGGCAATGGTACGAGCAGTACTTC
once	TRBV12-5	-	TRBJ1-1	CASGLGGGGGTEAFF	TGTGCTAGTGGTTTGGGAGGGGGGGGTGGCACTGAAGCTTTCTTT
-	TRBV19	-	TRBJ2-1	CASSPRARTAGDEQFF	TGTGCCAGTAGTCCCCGGGCTAGAACCGCGGGCGATGAGCAGTTCTTC
-	TRBV6-1	TRBD2	TRBJ2-1	CASLTSGRGGVEQFF	TGTGCCAGCCTAACTAGCGGGAGGGGGGGGGTTGAGCAGTTCTTC
-	TRBV15	TRBD1	TRBJ1-5	CATSRGQGKPQHF	TGTGCCACCAGCAGGGGACAGGGCAAGCCCCAGCATTTT
-	TRBV5-1	TRBD1	TRBJ1-6	CASSTGTAYNSPLHF	TGCGCCAGCAGCACCGGGACAGCCTATAATTCACCCCTCCACTTT
-	TRBV18	TRBD1	TRBJ2-7	CASSPDRGPSYEQYF	TGTGCCAGCTCACCCGACAGGGGGCCCTCCTACGAGCAGTACTTC
-	TRBV7-8	-	TRBJ2-7	CASSPQRGSPEQYF	TGTGCCAGCAGCCCCCAAAGGGGAAGTCCCGAGCAGTACTTC
-	TRBV21-1	-	TRBJ1-3	CASRGQDFSGNTIYF	TGTGCCAGCAGGGGACAGGATTTCTCTGGAAACACCATATATTTT
-	TRBV9	TRBD2	TRBJ2-3	CASSEERGPLQDTQYF	TGTGCCAGCAGCGAGGAGCGGGGGCCCTTACAAGATACGCAGTATTTT
-	TRBV2	-	TRBJ2-1	CASSEPGLARDNYYNEQFF	TGTGCCAGCAGTGAACCAGGTCTGGCGAGGGACAATTACTACAATGAGCAGTTCTTC
-	TRBV7-2	-	TRBJ2-2	CASSPMRTGELFF	TGTGCCAGCAGCCCGATGAGGACCGGGGAGCTGTTTTTT
-	TRBV5-1	TRBD2	TRBJ2-3	CASSSSGTSTDTQYF	TGCGCCAGCAGCTCTAGCGGGACTAGCACAGATACGCAGTATTTT
once	TRBV7-3	TRBD1	TRBJ2-1	CASSLMGDRGGNEQFF	TGTGCCAGCAGCTTAATGGGGGACAGGGGTGGAAATGAGCAGTTCTTC
-	TRBV13	-	TRBJ1-6	CASSLLRDMPEPLHF	TGTGCCAGCAGCTTATTAAGGGACATGCCTGAACCCCTCCACTTT
-	TRBV4-3	TRBD2	TRBJ2-1	CASSQVGGVGDEQFF	TGCGCCAGCAGCCAAGTCGGGGGGGTGGGCGATGAGCAGTTCTTC
few	TRBV2	TRBD1	TRBJ2-6	CASLVRQGATGANVLTF	TGTGCCTCCTTAGTTCGACAGGGGGCTACGGGGGCCAACGTCCTGACTTTC
few	TRBV4-1	-	TRBJ1-5	CASSQEGSGSNQPQHF	TGCGCCAGCAGCCAAGAAGGGAGTGGAAGCAATCAGCCCCAGCATTTT
-	TRBV11-2	TRBD1	TRBJ2-4	CASSSGQGKNIQYF	TGTGCCAGCAGCTCCGGACAGGGTAAAAACATTCAGTACTTC
few	TRBV6-6	-	TRBJ1-1	CASSFSDTEAFF	TGTGCCAGCAGTTTTTCGGACACTGAAGCTTTCTTT
-	TRBV28	-	TRBJ1-5	CASSSGASNQPQHF	TGTGCCAGCAGTTCAGGGGCCAGCAATCAGCCCCAGCATTTT
many	TRBV2	-	TRBJ1-2	CASSESMGAGANYGYTF	TGTGCCAGCAGTGAATCCATGGGGGCAGGAGCTAACTATGGCTACACCTTC
-	TRBV27	-	TRBJ1-2	CASSFRGVNYGYTF	TGTGCCAGCAGTTTCCGGGGTGTGAACTATGGCTACACCTTC
once	TRBV5-1	-	TRBJ1-3	CASSGNPAGNTIYF	TGCGCCAGCAGCGGAAATCCAGCGGGAAACACCATATATTTT